Below, one T cell receptor (beta chain) is given with its context. Which antigen it targets is not known. No clone much larger than this one lies a single base away; base qualities are absent. V lost 6 bases and J lost 2 bases; the stretch between them is 11 bases long. The CDR3 has 13 amino acids, counting the end cysteine and phenylalanine. Only CDR3 DNA remains: 39 bases, in frame from the first base. The germline V gene encodes CDR1 MNHEY and CDR2 SVGAGI. The immunoSEQ Assay was used to sequence TCR beta CDR3 regions from DNA. Per the original workflow: T cell density was computed as TCR beta template counts normalized to usable DNA estimated by amplifying housekeeping genes. Richness was estimated with the preseqR package, extrapolating to 400,000 templates for PBMC samples and 120,000 templates for tissue samples. Clonality was defined as one minus Pielou's evenness. Differential abundance testing on productive amino-acid clonotypes, with a minimum total count of 5 and an alpha of 0.1, was used to identify tissue-enriched TCRs. Repertoire overlap between compartments was quantified with the Jaccard Index and Morisita Overlap Index. GLIPH grouped TCR beta CDR3s together with public tetramer-defined viral CDR3s, and a viral motif had to include at least three viral sequences and also show V-gene enrichment. TCRdb provides this immuneACCESS table in a form limited to in-frame rearrangements. Some clones are lacking; in checked studies, under half of them reflect an unresolved V gene, and why the rest are absent is not known. V, J and clone size reflect that table, while D and trimming were determined from the DNA. The sample table contains under 35,000 clones; only one count was recorded for roughly 75% of them. The top ten clones comprise about 15% of the sample.

This entry belongs to a study of T cells in localized non-small cell lung cancer (dated by TCRdb to 2020 to 2021). For the study in its entirety: The study examined T cell repertoires in 200 to 300 patients with early-stage NSCLC and compared tumors with uninvolved tumor-adjacent lungs. All 250 or so NSCLC patients in the cohort were treatment-naive and had localized lung tumors that were resected. Of the NSCLC patients, 120 to 150 were male and 85 to 110 were female, and the mean age was about 69 years.

At diagnosis, tumor, uninvolved tumor-adjacent lung and peripheral blood were collected and then preserved as a mix of FFPE and fresh-frozen material. For TCR repertoire profiling, the blood samples were analyzed as peripheral blood mononuclear cells. General conclusions and limits of the study: Higher blood T cell density associated with longer overall survival, while higher adjacent-lung clonality associated with shorter survival. Because multi-region tumor sequencing was not done, intratumor heterogeneity could not be ruled out. Uninvolved tumor-adjacent lung showed the highest T cell clonality, higher than tumor, which suggests more focused antigenic responses in the adjacent lung. A median of 57 of the top 100 tumor clones were detected in paired uninvolved adjacent lung, and under 30 of these tumor clones were also found among the top 100 clones of the paired uninvolved adjacent lung. Because the study design was exploratory, TCR variables were selected using unadjusted p-values without false-discovery rate correction.

The sequence is built from TRBV6-5 and TRBJ2-7; the D gene remains uncertain. The sequence was collected from a male donor older than 55 with stage III squamous cell lung carcinoma. Sequenced material: peripheral blood, taken before any cancer treatment. In nucleotides, the sequence is TGTGCCAGCAGGTTCGACGGCGCCTACGAGCAGTACTTC. Its translation reads: CASRFDGAYEQYF.